This T cell receptor beta chain was sequenced for a study of blood T cells in healthy people across ages. The germline CDR1 and CDR2 sequences are SNHLY and FYNNEI. The CDR3 length is 13 residues. Whole-study results and caveats: Long-lived and aged donors differed, with more naive CD4+ cells and higher diversity in the long-lived. TCR beta diversity tracked closely with naive T cell percentage.

It was with a sample-barcoded 5' primer and a J-beta primer mix that a second PCR of roughly 7 to 12 cycles was run. Each cDNA molecule received a tag from a template-switch adaptor that had 12 random nucleotides. In TCRdb, the 5' RACE reads were re-called with MiXCR into one record per CDR3 protein. This table holds 450,000 to 700,000 distinct CDR3 sequences, 25% to 30% found once. Details on this clonotype: Antigen specificity is unknown.

The receptor comes from a woman in her seventies in good health. V gene TRBV2 combines with J gene TRBJ2-5; D may correspond to TRBD1 or TRBD2 (5 bases each). The better agreement between TRBJ2-1 and the DNA end casts doubt on the J call. The material sequenced was blood. The CDR3 region is CAGRGVSYNEQFF. The CDR3 region has the DNA TGTGCCGGCCGAGGGGTTTCCTACAATGAGCAGTTCTTC.